Below, 19 T cell receptor beta chains from the same sample are listed, as sequenced in a study of PD-1 blockade in mismatch repair-deficient tumors. The protocol was immunoSEQ multiplex PCR, while the TCRdb copy is restricted to in-frame clones and leaves out a portion. The sample comprises 50,000 or so clones, approximately 80% of which are singletons, and less than 3.5% rests with the top ten. The specimen comprised PBMCs, sampled before pembrolizumab treatment. These receptors came from an adult with mismatch repair-deficient cancer.

By its share, this clone is medium-sized. The J gene is TRBJ1-2, the V gene TRBV11-2; TRBD1 might be the D (6 bases). The germline V gene has CDR1 SGHAT and CDR2 FQNNGV. This CDR3 is 13 amino acids long. The V end was cut by 4 bases, the J end by 8 bases, with 14 bases between. CDR3 sequence reads: CASSSQQGRGYTF. The CDR3 DNA reads TGTGCCAGCAGCTCGCAACAGGGACGAGGCTACACCTTC. The whole variable domain, remainder taken from reference TRBV11-2 and TRBJ1-2, is EAGVAQSPRYKIIEKRQSVAFWCNPISGHATLYWYQQILGQGPKLLIQFQNNGVVDDSQLPKDRFSAERLKGVDSTLKIQPAKLEDSAVYLCASSSQQGRGYTFGSGTRLTVV.

The chain is built from TRBV7-8 and TRBJ2-3, with no clear D. This CDR3 region has 14 residues. V lost 1 base and J lost 5, with 10 bases in between. CDR1 and CDR2 (germline): SGHVS, FQNEAQ. CDR3: CASSLGNIEDTQYF. In nucleotides, the CDR3 is TGTGCCAGCAGCTTAGGAAACATCGAAGATACGCAGTATTTT.

This clone was found once. V and J are TRBV20-1 and TRBJ2-5, with 8 bases aligning to TRBD2. CDR1 DFQATT and CDR2 SNEGSKA come from the germline V gene (reference sequence). V dropped 6 bases and J dropped 12; count of bases not matched to a gene: 9. The length of the CDR3 is 11 residues. CDR3 in DNA: TGCAGTGCCCAGAGCGGGGGCTCAAAGTACTTC. Encoded protein: CSAQSGGSKYF.

V and J are TRBV11-2 and TRBJ2-5; D is unresolved. The germline gives CDR1 SGHAT, CDR2 FQNNGV. V was pared by 2 bases and J by 4 bases, with 5 bases between. The CDR3 extends over 12 amino acids. The CDR3, as DNA: TGTGCCAGCAGCTTAAATCGAGAGACCCAGTACTTC. Its translation is CASSLNRETQYF.

The chain couples TRBV7-9 to TRBJ2-1; no clear D gene. This CDR3 is 13 amino acids long. Germline-derived CDR1 and CDR2 are SEHNR and FQNEAQ (reference sequence). The V end was cut by 2 bases, the J end by 8 bases, with 10 bases between. CDR3 bases: TGTGCCAGCAGCTTAAAAATTGGGCATGAGCAGTTCTTC. It codes for CASSLKIGHEQFF.

This clone occurred a few times. The CDR3 spells CASQLWQGTSEQYF. The DNA for the CDR3 is TGTGCCAGCCAGCTGTGGCAGGGGACATCCGAGCAGTACTTC. The chain has TRBV2 and TRBJ2-7; perhaps TRBD1 as D (6 bases). The CDR3 runs to 14 residues. Trimming took off 8 bases at V and 6 bases at J, with 20 bases between the two ends. Per germline, CDR1 SNHLY and CDR2 FYNNEI.

This chain links TRBV7-6 with TRBJ1-3; D gene uncertain. This CDR3 has 16 amino acids. V was clipped by 5 bases and J by 0 bases, with 14 bases between them. Germline CDR1 and CDR2: SGHVS and FNYEAQ. Here the CDR3 reads CASSPLDRSSGNTIYF. CDR3 coding DNA: TGTGCCAGCAGCCCCCTAGACCGGAGCTCTGGAAACACCATATATTTT.

This clone has a single count. The gene calls are TRBV27 and TRBJ2-6; a weak D match, TRBD2 (6 bases). CDR1 and CDR2 from the germline V gene are MNHEY and SMNVEV (reference sequence). The length of the CDR3 is 17 residues. Trimming cost V 5 bases and J 0 bases, with 14 bases left between them. The CDR3 loop is CASSLEGRTSGANVLTF. The DNA for the CDR3 is TGTGCCAGCAGTCTGGAGGGACGGACCTCTGGGGCCAACGTCCTGACTTTC.

CDR3 coding DNA: TGTGCCCGTTGGGACAGGGGAAGGGATGAGCAGTTCTTC. This gives the protein CARWDRGRDEQFF. This chain joins TRBV30 and TRBJ2-1, with 10 positions matching TRBD1. CDR1 and CDR2 from the germline V gene are GTSNPN and SVGIG (reference sequence). V gave up 8 bases and J gave up 8 bases; unmatched junction bases: 9. The CDR3 is 13 amino acids.

The V call is TRBV4-2, the J call TRBJ2-1; D call uncertain. This CDR3 contains 16 residues. The V gene lost 0 bases and the J gene lost 0 bases, with 9 bases spanning the gap. The germline gives CDR1 LGHNA, CDR2 YNFKEQ. CDR3 nucleotides: TGTGCCAGCAGCCAAGATAGAGTTAGCTCCTACAATGAGCAGTTCTTC. This translates into CASSQDRVSSYNEQFF.

This clone has more than one count but fewer than ten. The chain carries TRBV4-2 and TRBJ1-2; a weak D match, TRBD1 (6 bases). The CDR3 covers 15 residues. The germline V gene has CDR1 LGHNA and CDR2 YNFKEQ. Deletions cut 0 bases from V and 0 bases from J, with 8 bases between. The DNA for the CDR3 is TGTGCCAGCAGCCAAGATCGGACAGCTAACTATGGCTACACCTTC. Its translation: CASSQDRTANYGYTF.

The chain couples TRBV21-1 to TRBJ1-1; the D call TRBD1 from the table was never checked on the DNA. TRBV21-1 is termed a pseudogene. The CDR3 has 15 residues. The CDR3 reads CASSLRQGVHTEAFF. The CDR3 nucleotides read TGTGCCAGCAGCTTACGACAGGGGGTCCACACTGAAGCTTTCTTT.

This chain joins TRBV5-6 and TRBJ1-3, with D tentatively TRBD1 (5 bases). The CDR3 spans 15 residues. Germline V gene sequence: CDR1 SGHDT, CDR2 YYEEEE. Trimming removed 0 bases at V and 4 bases at J, with 11 bases between. The CDR3 reads CASSLEGLSGNTIYF. In DNA form, the CDR3 reads TGTGCCAGCAGCTTGGAGGGACTTTCGGGAAACACCATATATTTT.

This clone was found once. DNA for the CDR3: TGCGCCAGCAGCGCCCGACAGGGCTTAAGCTCTGGGGCCAACGTCCTGACTTTC. Encoded protein: CASSARQGLSSGANVLTF. The chain links TRBV5-1 to TRBJ2-6, with 7 nucleotides matching TRBD1. J lost 0 bases, V lost 4 bases, and 10 bases had no gene match. Germline V gene lookup returns CDR1 SGHRS and CDR2 YFSETQ. This CDR3 region has 18 residues. Together with reference TRBV5-1 and TRBJ2-6, the CDR3 gives the full variable domain: KAGVTQTPRYLIKTRGQQVTLSCSPISGHRSVSWYQQTPGQGLQFLFEYFSETQRNKGNFPGRFSGRQFSNSRSEMNVSTLELGDSALYLCASSARQGLSSGANVLTFGAGSRLTVL.

This chain joins TRBV29-1 and TRBJ2-7; possible D gene TRBD1, 6 bases. The CDR3 loop spans 11 amino acids. Trimming took 4 bases from V and 2 from J, leaving 6 bases between them. Germline V CDR1 and CDR2: SQVTM, ANQGSEA. The DNA of the CDR3 is TGCAGCGTTGGGGACACCTACGAGCAGTACTTC. It translates to CSVGDTYEQYF.

This clone was detected only once. It differs at one base from a far larger clone, so likely a read error. CDR3 amino acids: CASSLNPNTGELFF. CDR3 nucleotide sequence: TGTGCCAGCAGCTTAAACCCGAACACCGGGGAGCTGTTTTTT. The chain is built from TRBV7-2 and TRBJ2-2; D uncertain. V lost 2 bases, J lost 0 bases, and 4 bases lay in between. The CDR3 has 14 residues. CDR1 is SGHTA, CDR2 FQGNSA, per germline.

The chain has TRBV5-4 and TRBJ2-5; D unclear. The CDR3 spans 15 residues. V lost 3 bases to trimming and J lost 0 bases, with 12 bases between them. The germline V gene has CDR1 SGHNT and CDR2 YYREEE (reference sequence). The CDR3 spells CASSSPSLYQETQYF. The CDR3 DNA sequence: TGTGCCAGCAGCTCCCCTTCTTTGTACCAAGAGACCCAGTACTTC.

J is TRBJ1-2 and V is TRBV7-9, with a weak D call TRBD1 (6 bases). Trimming removed 6 bases from V and 3 bases from J, with 8 bases in between. The germline V gene encodes CDR1 SEHNR and CDR2 FQNEAQ (reference sequence). The CDR3 contains 12 residues. CDR3 loop: CASSWTDYGYTF. For the CDR3, the DNA is TGTGCCAGCAGTTGGACAGACTATGGCTACACCTTC.

The chain is built from TRBV4-1 and TRBJ1-1; TRBD1 aligns across 11 bases. This CDR3 comprises 16 residues. Germline V gives CDR1 MGHRA, CDR2 YSYEKL. V was pared by 4 bases and J by 5 bases, with 9 bases of the junction left unmatched. The CDR3 region is CASSLSDRGLWTEAFF. The CDR3 DNA sequence: TGCGCCAGCAGCCTGTCGGACAGGGGGCTATGGACTGAAGCTTTCTTT.